This T cell receptor beta chain was recovered during a study of PD-1 blockade in mismatch repair-deficient tumors. The method was immunoSEQ multiplex PCR; TCRdb's version includes in-frame clones alone and lacks a portion of them. The sample holds tens of thousands of clones, more than 70% seen once. Trimming took 2 bases from V and 4 from J, leaving 12 bases between them. This CDR3 spans 14 amino acids. Germline V gives CDR1 SGHKS, CDR2 YYEKEE (reference sequence). Source: peripheral blood, taken 52 weeks after starting pembrolizumab. The clonotype originates from an adult with mismatch repair-deficient cancer. J is TRBJ1-2 and V is TRBV5-5; D gene unclear. CDR3 in DNA: TGTGCCAGCAGCTTAACCGAAATGTTCTATGGCTACACCTTC. Protein: CASSLTEMFYGYTF.